This TCR beta chain originates from a study of cytomegalovirus exposure and HLA in healthy donors. This clone was counted only a few times. A multiplex PCR was run with 60 Vbeta primers and 13 Jbeta primers. Sequencing used immunoSEQ multiplex PCR; TCRdb keeps in-frame clones, though not all of them. The sample includes about 190,000 clones, 80% to 85% of them seen just once. Source material: PBMCs. The sequence was collected from a woman aged 18-30 years in good health and CMV-seronegative.

CDR3 residues: CASRATEAFF. The CDR3, as DNA: TGTGCCAGCAGAGCCACTGAAGCTTTCTTT. The V and J genes are TRBV28 and TRBJ1-1; no reliable D call. This CDR3 is built from 10 residues. Germline V gene lookup returns CDR1 MDHEN and CDR2 SYDVKM. The V end lost 6 bases, the J end lost 4 bases, and 3 bases lay between the germline ends.